Below, 30 T cell receptor beta chains from the same sample are listed, as sequenced in a study of blood T cells in healthy people across ages. A J-beta primer mix and a sample-barcoded 5' primer were used in a second PCR of roughly 6 to 11 cycles. TCRdb used MiXCR to reprocess the 5' RACE reads, holding one entry per CDR3 protein. Of approximately 800,000 distinct CDR3 sequences in the sample, 62% were seen once. The sequencing input was blood. These TCRs come from a man aged 25 to 40 in good health.

The rearrangement joins TRBV6-1 to TRBJ2-1; 12 positions match TRBD2. Losses at the gene ends were 6 bases for V and 6 bases for J; bases not matched to a gene: 6. Per the germline V gene, CDR1 is MNHNS and CDR2 is SASEGT. The CDR3 has 15 residues. The chain's CDR3 is CASSRLAGVLNEQFF. The CDR3 bases are TGTGCCAGCAGCCGACTAGCGGGGGTACTCAATGAGCAGTTCTTC.

This chain joins TRBV6-1 and TRBJ1-5; 7 positions match TRBD1. The CDR3 covers 15 residues. The J segment lost 7 bases and the V segment lost 0 bases, leaving 6 bases of the junction unmatched. Germline CDR1 is MNHNS and CDR2 is SASEGT. For the CDR3, the DNA is TGTGCCAGCAGTGAAGCGCAAGGGGGCCGGCAGCCCCAGCATTTT. This codes for CASSEAQGGRQPQHF.

There are a few counts of this clonotype. The J gene is TRBJ2-5, the V gene TRBV20-1, with 7 bases that match TRBD1. Germline assignment: CDR1 DFQATT and CDR2 SNEGSKA (reference sequence). The ends lost 2 bases at V and 4 bases at J; junction bases unmatched: 7. The CDR3 has 14 residues. The CDR3 DNA sequence: TGCAGTGCTAGACTTAACAGGGGAAGAGAGACCCAGTACTTC. Encoded protein: CSARLNRGRETQYF.

The chain combines TRBV5-1 with TRBJ2-1; TRBD1 matches 7 bases. The V segment lost 0 bases and the J segment 1 base; nucleotides outside the gene matches: 7. The CDR3 extends over 17 amino acids. Germline V gene sequence: CDR1 SGHRS, CDR2 YFSETQ. The CDR3 region is CASSLVVGGDSYNEQFF. Written as DNA, the CDR3 is TGCGCCAGCAGCTTGGTAGTAGGGGGCGATTCCTACAATGAGCAGTTCTTC.

The V call is TRBV12-3 or TRBV12-4, the J call TRBJ1-1, with D possibly TRBD1 on 5 matching bases. CDR3 length: 15 residues. Trimming shortened V by 0 bases and J by 1 base, and 9 bases separated the two germline ends. CDR3 region: CASSLADGANTEAFF. The DNA of the CDR3 is TGTGCCAGCAGTTTAGCGGATGGGGCGAACACTGAAGCTTTCTTT.

This clonotype occurred once. V usage is TRBV7-2 and J usage is TRBJ1-5; D uncertain. Trimming cost V 3 bases and J 0 bases, with 9 bases left between them. From germline, CDR1 is SGHTA and CDR2 FQGNSA. The CDR3 length is 15 residues. CDR3 loop: CASSFHSNSNQPQHF. The CDR3 nucleotides are TGTGCCAGCAGCTTTCATTCAAATAGCAATCAGCCCCAGCATTTT.

The sample holds a few counts of this clonotype. The gene calls are TRBV7-2 and TRBJ2-4; unclear D gene. The length of the CDR3 is 15 residues. V dropped 5 bases and J dropped 1 base, with 12 bases sitting between them. CDR1 and CDR2 from the germline V gene are SGHTA and FQGNSA. The CDR3 reads CASSRVRMAKNIQYF. In DNA form, the CDR3 reads TGTGCCAGCAGCCGCGTCAGGATGGCCAAAAACATTCAGTACTTC.

This clonotype was detected only a few times. This chain links TRBV14 with TRBJ2-3; 7 nucleotides line up with TRBD1. The trim removed 4 bases at V and 9 bases at J, leaving 7 bases unmatched. The CDR3 totals 13 residues. Germline CDR1 is SGHDN and CDR2 is FVKESK. For the CDR3, the DNA is TGTGCCAGCAGCCTTCAGACAGGGATGACGCAGTATTTT. It is translated as CASSLQTGMTQYF.

The sample holds a few counts of this clonotype. The chain links TRBV7-2 to TRBJ2-7, with TRBD2 matching 13 bases. The CDR3 runs 16 residues. Germline V gene data show CDR1 as SGHTA and CDR2 as FQGNSA. Trimming cost V 5 bases and J 5 bases; bases outside gene matches: 9. CDR3 nucleotides: TGTGCCAGCAGCCCCTCCGGACTAGCGGGGGTCAACGAGCAGTACTTC. Amino acid sequence: CASSPSGLAGVNEQYF.

V is TRBV7-2 and J is TRBJ2-7; TRBD2 matches at 7 bases. From germline, CDR1 is SGHTA and CDR2 FQGNSA. The ends lost 5 bases at V and 3 bases at J; junction bases unmatched: 16. This CDR3 comprises 17 residues. CDR3: CASSPQGGESILYEQYF. The DNA of the CDR3 is TGTGCCAGCAGCCCCCAGGGAGGGGAAAGTATTCTCTACGAGCAGTACTTC.

The J gene is TRBJ2-1, the V gene TRBV4-3; D is ambiguous. This CDR3 has 14 amino acids. Trimming stripped 3 bases from V and 8 bases from J, with 14 bases between. Germline loops: CDR1 LGHNA, CDR2 YSLEER. DNA of the CDR3: TGCGCCAGCAGCCACGATAGAGCCGGGTATGAGCAGTTCTTC. Translated: CASSHDRAGYEQFF.

J is TRBJ2-5 and V is TRBV10-3; 7 bases map to TRBD1. This CDR3 has 12 residues. The germline CDR1 and CDR2 sequences are ENHRY and SYGVKD. Trimming removed 10 bases from V and 1 base from J; junction bases left unmatched: 3. CDR3 residues: CATGQLQETQYF. The CDR3 nucleotides are TGTGCCACGGGACAGCTCCAAGAGACCCAGTACTTC.

This rearrangement joins TRBV27 to TRBJ2-7; a weak D match, TRBD1 (6 bases). The germline V and J ends were trimmed by 3 bases and 5 bases, with 14 bases remaining between them. Germline CDR1 reads MNHEY; CDR2 reads SMNVEV (reference sequence). The CDR3 has 14 amino acids. DNA of the CDR3: TGTGCCAGCAGTTTCGCAGGGGACGTCCACGAGCAGTACTTC. This encodes CASSFAGDVHEQYF.

The chain has TRBV4-1 and TRBJ1-1, with D maybe TRBD1 (6 bases). Between the trimmed V and J ends, which lost 0 bases and 2 bases, there was a span of 16 bases. CDR3 length: 17 residues. Germline-derived CDR1 and CDR2 are MGHRA and YSYEKL. DNA of the CDR3: TGCGCCAGCAGCCAAGATCTGACCGGGGGCCTTAACACTGAAGCTTTCTTT. Its protein product is CASSQDLTGGLNTEAFF.

The V call is TRBV7-2, the J call TRBJ2-5; tentative D call: TRBD1 (5 bases). The V and J ends lost 5 bases and 1 base respectively, with 11 bases between them. This CDR3 has 14 residues. Germline V gene lookup returns CDR1 SGHTA and CDR2 FQGNSA. The CDR3 reads CASSLQGTQETQYF. CDR3 nucleotides: TGTGCCAGCAGCCTGCAGGGAACCCAAGAGACCCAGTACTTC.

This clonotype has a single count. The chain combines TRBV10-3 with TRBJ1-5; tentatively, D is TRBD1 (5 bases). CDR1 and CDR2 from the germline V gene are ENHRY and SYGVKD. CDR3 length: 13 residues. With 6 bases removed from V and 5 bases from J, the gap between germline ends came to 11 bases. This CDR3 is CAIRRQQDQPQHF. The CDR3 DNA is TGTGCCATCAGGAGACAGCAAGATCAGCCCCAGCATTTT.

This clonotype was seen only a few times. This chain uses TRBV5-1 with TRBJ2-7; TRBD1 agrees at 9 bases. With V trimmed by 1 base and J by 3 bases, 11 bases remained unmatched. Germline V gene sequence: CDR1 SGHRS, CDR2 YFSETQ. The CDR3 is 17 amino acids. The CDR3 bases are TGCGCCAGCAGCTTGCGCAACAGGGGGCAGCTCCTCTACGAGCAGTACTTC. It encodes CASSLRNRGQLLYEQYF.

There are a few counts of this clonotype. J is TRBJ1-2 and V is TRBV12-3 or TRBV12-4, with 7 bases aligning to TRBD1. The CDR3 runs to 12 residues. Unmatched junction bases numbered 5, after V lost 10 bases and J lost 3 bases. Written as DNA, the CDR3 is TGTGCCAAGGGCAGGGGGGACTATGGCTACACCTTC. This encodes CAKGRGDYGYTF.

The rearrangement links TRBV6-2 or TRBV6-3 to TRBJ2-4; D may correspond to TRBD1 or TRBD2 (6 bases each). The J call may be in error: the DNA end matches TRBJ2-7 better. This CDR3 has 14 residues. Germline V CDR1 and CDR2: MNHEY, SVGEGT. CDR3: CASRTTGGRYEQYF. DNA of the CDR3: TGTGCCAGCAGAACCACCGGGGGCCGCTACGAGCAGTACTTC.

This chain links TRBV7-2 with TRBJ2-7; no firm D call. The germline V and J ends were trimmed by 1 base and 2 bases, with 9 bases remaining between them. CDR3 size: 14 residues. Germline V gives CDR1 SGHTA, CDR2 FQGNSA. CDR3 region: CASSLERTTYEQYF. Here the CDR3 DNA reads TGTGCCAGCAGCTTAGAGCGAACCACCTACGAGCAGTACTTC.

This chain joins TRBV12-3 or TRBV12-4 and TRBJ2-2; D may match TRBD1 or TRBD2 (8 bases each). The CDR3 is 16 residues long. Trimming pared 8 bases from V and 4 bases from J, leaving 20 bases between. The CDR3 DNA is TGTGCCAGCCCCCGGGAGGGGACAGGCTTCACCGGGGAGCTGTTTTTT. It translates to CASPREGTGFTGELFF.

On this clonotype: A much larger clone lies one base from this, so it may be a read error. The chain has TRBV5-5 and TRBJ2-7; 10 nucleotides line up with TRBD1. The ends lost 6 bases at V and 2 bases at J; junction bases unmatched: 5. The CDR3 contains 14 residues. CDR1 SGHKS and CDR2 YYEKEE come from the germline V gene (reference sequence). CDR3 amino acids: CASNPDRGPYEQYF. The CDR3 DNA follows: TGTGCCAGCAACCCAGACAGGGGGCCCTACGAGCAGTACTTC. Full variable domain (outside the CDR3, taken from reference TRBV5-5 and TRBJ2-7): DAGVTQSPTHLIKTRGQQVTLRCSPISGHKSVSWYQQVLGQGPQFIFQYYEKEERGRGNFPDRFSARQFPNYSSELNVNALLLGDSALYLCASNPDRGPYEQYFGPGTRLTVT.

The chain couples TRBV4-3 to TRBJ2-7; D may be TRBD2 (5 bases). Trimming took 3 bases from V and 3 from J, leaving 12 bases between them. Germline CDR1 is LGHNA and CDR2 is YSLEER. This CDR3 has 14 amino acids. The CDR3 coding sequence is TGCGCCAGCAGCCAGCGCCCCGCGGGCTACGAGCAGTACTTC. This codes for CASSQRPAGYEQYF.

The chain uses TRBV20-1 and TRBJ2-1; 9 nucleotides align to TRBD2. Matching the DNA end better, TRBJ2-7 makes the J call doubtful. This CDR3 comprises 15 residues. Per germline, CDR1 DFQATT and CDR2 SNEGSKA (reference sequence). In nucleotides, the CDR3 is TGCAGTGCTCAACGCGGGGGGGCCAAATACAATGAGCAGTACTTC. Translating gives CSAQRGGAKYNEQYF.

The chain carries TRBV7-2 and TRBJ2-7; 9 bases fit TRBD2. CDR1 is SGHTA, CDR2 FQGNSA, per germline. The CDR3 consists of 15 residues. J was trimmed by 2 bases and V by 5 bases; bases with no gene match: 7. The CDR3 loop reads CASSNLAGLAYEQYF. In nucleotides, the CDR3 is TGTGCCAGCAGCAACCTAGCGGGGCTAGCCTACGAGCAGTACTTC.

J is TRBJ2-3 and V is TRBV10-3, with 11 positions matching TRBD2. CDR3 length: 14 residues. Germline V gene sequence: CDR1 ENHRY, CDR2 SYGVKD. V shed 6 bases and J 5 bases; nucleotides not matched to a gene: 4. Here the CDR3 DNA reads TGTGCCATCAGGGAAACTAGCGGGGGAGATACGCAGTATTTT. Amino acids: CAIRETSGGDTQYF.

This rearrangement joins TRBV12-3 or TRBV12-4 to TRBJ2-7; weak D call: TRBD1 (5 bases). Deletions cut 6 bases from V and 2 bases from J, with 8 bases between. CDR3 length: 12 amino acids. DNA of the CDR3: TGTGCCAGCAGAGAGGACACCTACGAGCAGTACTTC. As protein: CASREDTYEQYF.

This CDR3 reads CASSHSIAGGDTQYF. CDR3 nucleotides: TGTGCCAGCAGCCATTCTATAGCGGGAGGAGATACGCAGTATTTT. V and J are TRBV4-2 and TRBJ2-3; 10 positions match TRBD2. V lost 3 bases to trimming and J lost 5 bases; unmatched junction nucleotides: 5. The CDR3 loop spans 15 amino acids. Germline loops: CDR1 LGHNA, CDR2 YNFKEQ.

This clonotype came up a few times. It may be a read error: a sequence one base away is much more abundant. The chain employs TRBV11-2 and TRBJ2-7, with no clear D. The tail of the sequence fits TRBJ2-5 better, so the J call may be wrong. The CDR3 is 11 residues long. Germline assignment: CDR1 SGHAT and CDR2 FQNNGV. The DNA for the CDR3 is TGTGCCAGCAGCTCCCCAGAGACCCAGTACTTC. Translated, it gives CASSSPETQYF.

This rearrangement joins TRBV7-2 to TRBJ1-5; TRBD1 is a possible D gene (6 bases). The CDR3 sequence is 13 residues long. Germline-derived CDR1 and CDR2 are SGHTA and FQGNSA. The ends were cut back, 4 bases at V and 7 bases at J, with 11 bases in the middle. CDR3 coding DNA: TGTGCCAGCAGCTGGGCGGGGGCCCAGCCCCAGCATTTT. It translates to CASSWAGAQPQHF.